Listed below are T cell receptor beta chains from one sample, sequenced in a study of T cell repertoires in cytomegalovirus infection. MiXCR was run by TCRdb on the reads, yielding one entry per CDR3 protein. The repertoire holds about 300,000 distinct CDR3 sequences, around 10% seen once, with approximately 2.4% in the top ten. Sequencing input: PBMCs. These receptors were obtained from a human donor in good health (CMV status not recorded). Some clones in this sample may be carry-over from other donors' samples. Both conserved end residues are part of each CDR3. Each record gives: V gene, CDR3 length, J gene, clone size, D gene, CDR3 protein, CDR3 DNA. A D gene is named only where the DNA matches it firmly. Not every row has a clone size; where given, it reads once, few, many or a size class.

TRBV12-3/TRBV12-4	12	TRBJ2-7	many	-	CASSQFLEGQYF	TGTGCCAGCAGCCAGTTCCTAGAAGGGCAGTACTTC
TRBV15	15	TRBJ1-2	few	-	CATSRGRGEAYGYTF	TGTGCCACCAGCAGGGGTCGGGGCGAGGCCTATGGCTACACCTTC
TRBV6-5	16	TRBJ2-5	few	TRBD1	CASSYFQGAGFETQYF	TGTGCCAGCAGTTACTTTCAGGGGGCGGGTTTTGAGACCCAGTACTTC
TRBV6-2/TRBV6-3	13	TRBJ1-5	few	TRBD1	CASSGTGYQPQHF	TGTGCCAGCAGTGGGACAGGGTATCAGCCCCAGCATTTT
TRBV28	15	TRBJ1-3	many	-	CASTQGPGGAGTIYF	TGTGCCAGCACCCAGGGGCCTGGGGGGGCGGGCACCATATATTTT
TRBV12-3/TRBV12-4	15	TRBJ2-2	many	TRBD2	CASSRGLALSGELFF	TGTGCCAGCAGTAGGGGACTAGCGTTATCCGGGGAGCTGTTTTTT
TRBV20-1	13	TRBJ2-5	many	TRBD1	CSAIRTGRETQYF	TGCAGTGCTATACGGACAGGGAGAGAGACCCAGTACTTC
TRBV27	18	TRBJ2-6	many	TRBD1	CASSLLGQARSGANVLTF	TGTGCCAGCAGTTTATTGGGACAGGCCCGCTCTGGGGCCAACGTCCTGACTTTC
TRBV6-4	14	TRBJ1-1	few	-	CASSDVPGSTEAFF	TGTGCCAGCAGTGACGTCCCAGGTAGCACTGAAGCTTTCTTT
TRBV14	16	TRBJ1-6	few	-	CASSQDIGAVISPLHF	TGTGCCAGCAGCCAAGATATTGGGGCAGTAATTTCACCCCTCCACTTT
TRBV12-5	12	TRBJ1-2	many	-	CASAQGDYGYTF	TGTGCTAGTGCTCAAGGGGACTATGGCTACACCTTC
TRBV7-2	14	TRBJ2-1	many	TRBD2	CASIRSGGAHEQFF	TGTGCCAGCATCCGTAGCGGGGGGGCCCATGAGCAGTTCTTC
TRBV6-2/TRBV6-3	18	TRBJ2-6	many	TRBD1	CASSGRDRESSGANVLTF	TGTGCCAGCAGTGGTCGGGACAGGGAAAGCTCTGGGGCCAACGTCCTGACTTTC
TRBV7-2	19	TRBJ2-6	many	TRBD1	CASSTSLGQAGGGANVLTF	TGTGCCAGCAGCACATCATTGGGACAGGCCGGCGGTGGGGCCAACGTCCTGACTTTC
TRBV6-2/TRBV6-3	19	TRBJ2-3	many	TRBD2	CASSYPSRTLAGGRDTQYF	TGTGCCAGCAGTTACCCATCCCGAACTCTAGCGGGGGGCCGAGATACGCAGTATTTT
TRBV7-9	16	TRBJ1-1	many	TRBD1	CASSLPRGREGGEAFF	TGTGCCAGCAGCTTACCCAGGGGGCGCGAAGGAGGTGAAGCTTTCTTT
TRBV7-2	11	TRBJ2-5	many	-	CASSPWQTQYF	TGTGCCAGCAGCCCCTGGCAGACCCAGTACTTC
TRBV28	15	TRBJ2-3	-	-	CASSRSLGYTDTQYF	TGTGCCAGCAGTCGTTCTCTTGGGTACACAGATACGCAGTATTTT
TRBV19	15	TRBJ1-5	many	-	CASRGLGGTGQPQHF	TGTGCCAGTAGGGGACTTGGGGGTACGGGTCAGCCCCAGCATTTT
TRBV7-7	14	TRBJ2-2	many	-	CASSLLGVTGELFF	TGTGCTAGCAGCTTATTGGGTGTTACCGGGGAGCTGTTTTTT
TRBV19	12	TRBJ1-4	many	-	CASNREGEKLFF	TGTGCCAGTAACCGGGAAGGTGAAAAACTGTTTTTT
TRBV7-9	14	TRBJ1-2	many	-	CASSLASEYYGYTF	TGTGCCAGCAGCTTAGCTTCAGAATACTATGGCTACACCTTC
TRBV7-2	15	TRBJ2-1	many	-	CASSLYRAAGNEQFF	TGTGCCAGCAGCTTGTACAGAGCCGCGGGCAATGAGCAGTTCTTC
TRBV2	14	TRBJ2-7	-	TRBD1	CASSNRDRTYEQYF	TGTGCCAGCAGTAACCGGGACAGAACCTACGAGCAGTACTTC
TRBV6-6	11	TRBJ1-2	many	-	CASSESYGYTF	TGTGCCAGCAGTGAGAGCTATGGCTACACCTTC
TRBV12-3/TRBV12-4	15	TRBJ2-1	-	-	CASSSKVLNYNEQFF	TGTGCCAGCAGCTCAAAGGTTCTTAACTACAATGAGCAGTTCTTC
TRBV7-8	14	TRBJ1-1	many	TRBD1	CASILGQGNTEAFF	TGTGCCAGCATCCTGGGACAGGGGAACACTGAAGCTTTCTTT
TRBV12-3/TRBV12-4	14	TRBJ1-6	many	TRBD1	CASRRDRLNSPLHF	TGTGCCAGCAGACGGGACAGGTTGAATTCACCCCTCCACTTT
TRBV19	14	TRBJ2-5	many	-	CASSVRGALETQYF	TGTGCCAGTAGTGTACGGGGGGCCCTGGAGACCCAGTACTTC